The rows below give T cell receptor beta chains drawn from one sample of a study of T cell changes during pregnancy in multiple sclerosis. The table came from immunoSEQ multiplex PCR; TCRdb's copy has only in-frame clones and leaves some out. The sample has some 60,000 clones, roughly 90% seen once; the top ten hold about 2.5%. The sequences come from peripheral blood, collected in the third trimester of pregnancy. The receptor set was obtained from a female donor in good health, enrolled as a control in a pregnancy study. Both conserved end residues are part of each CDR3.

CDR3aa,v_gene,j_gene,len
CASSPGLGVINEQFF,TRBV14,TRBJ2-1,15
CASSARLAGGPLNIQYF,TRBV5-6,TRBJ2-4,17
CASRLRAGSYEKLFF,TRBV27,TRBJ1-4,15
CASSLGLAGGPGTDTQYF,TRBV4-3,TRBJ2-3,18
CASSLSGDNSPLHF,TRBV11-3,TRBJ1-6,14
CASSLGGLAGSYEQYF,TRBV7-2,TRBJ2-7,16
CASSVAEGVKVGETQYF,TRBV9,TRBJ2-5,17
CSAGGQGEQYF,TRBV20-1,TRBJ2-7,11
CASSGGQAVGPQHF,TRBV6-5,TRBJ1-5,14
CASSSNRDSWGKWYF,TRBV7-9,TRBJ2-7,15
CASSHTARTDTQYF,TRBV6-1,TRBJ2-3,14
CASSSGLHQPQHF,TRBV7-9,TRBJ1-5,13
CASSVDLSSYEQYF,TRBV9,TRBJ2-7,14
CASSSSSGSYNEQFF,TRBV7-8,TRBJ2-1,15
CASSFGTVYSNQPQHF,TRBV19,TRBJ1-5,16
CASSLGRGFGDGYTF,TRBV7-2,TRBJ1-2,15
CASSRVRGYSPLHF,TRBV19,TRBJ1-6,14
CATSPGGFAYNEQFF,TRBV15,TRBJ2-1,15
CASSRGPYQETQYF,TRBV5-5,TRBJ2-5,14
CASSGLRDRELHEQYF,TRBV7-3,TRBJ2-7,16
CAWTTGRGGDTQYF,TRBV30,TRBJ2-3,14
CASRAGGSNSYEQYF,TRBV6-1,TRBJ2-7,15
CASSIDVVGVSGRASDTQYF,TRBV19,TRBJ2-3,20
CASSPFRALGNEQFF,TRBV7-8,TRBJ2-1,15
CSVTGQLYEQYF,TRBV29-1,TRBJ2-7,12
CASSLGAGGDYEQYF,TRBV5-1,TRBJ2-7,15
CASSLLSGNLNTEAFF,TRBV5-6,TRBJ1-1,16
CASRQRGGLNTEAFF,TRBV13,TRBJ1-1,15
CASSPQGAEAFF,TRBV7-9,TRBJ1-1,12
CASSSGMSREQYF,TRBV7-2,TRBJ2-7,13
CAISEELNYGYTF,TRBV10-3,TRBJ1-2,13
CASSLAPGEGYEQYF,TRBV5-1,TRBJ2-7,15
CSVDGSGHLNQPQHF,TRBV29-1,TRBJ1-5,15
CATSPRPPLAGSLGELFF,TRBV15,TRBJ2-2,18
CASSPGLAGYNEQFF,TRBV5-4,TRBJ2-1,15
CASSGGASGRGEETQYF,TRBV28,TRBJ2-5,17
CASSLDASNNQPQHF,TRBV5-1,TRBJ1-5,15
CASNKQGRAEAFF,TRBV2,TRBJ1-1,13
CASSEAAGGYNEQFF,TRBV6-1,TRBJ2-1,15
CASSPKWGQGDYSNQPQHF,TRBV23-1,TRBJ1-5,19
CASSLVLGGGGYNEQFF,TRBV5-6,TRBJ2-1,17
CASSLTSNGGRRETQYF,TRBV7-2,TRBJ2-5,17
CASSPGGDLPGELFF,TRBV7-3,TRBJ2-2,15
CASSSDRAGEQYF,TRBV5-4,TRBJ2-7,13
CASSPRTGVNTEAFF,TRBV7-8,TRBJ1-1,15
CASSLARWGTGSSANYGYTF,TRBV7-8,TRBJ1-2,20
CASSPGRTGYFYEQYF,TRBV18,TRBJ2-7,16
CASSLAGGTGALSRTYNEQFF,TRBV5-1,TRBJ2-1,21
CAWRTGGSYNSPLHF,TRBV30,TRBJ1-6,15
CASSSGGPNTGELFF,TRBV7-7,TRBJ2-2,15
CASSGGQGEKLFF,TRBV9,TRBJ1-4,13
CASSLPGTSGSYEQYF,TRBV19,TRBJ2-7,16
CASGNQRDYEQYF,TRBV5-4,TRBJ2-7,13
CASSLWGGTQNEQFF,TRBV9,TRBJ2-1,15
CASSLTSGGYNEQFF,TRBV5-4,TRBJ2-1,15
CASSLGGPGGYTF,TRBV5-6,TRBJ1-2,13